A single sample gave rise to the 7 T cell receptor beta chains below, sequenced in a study of cytomegalovirus exposure and HLA in healthy donors. In the PCR, 60 Vbeta and 13 Jbeta primers were used. Using immunoSEQ multiplex PCR, the repertoire was profiled, and TCRdb retains in-frame clones only, with some absent. Of roughly 150,000 clones listed, around a tenth are singletons. Sequenced input: PBMCs. Receptor source: a male donor in good health and CMV-seronegative.

A remark on this clone: A read error may account for a junction end that differs from germline. The chain joins TRBV25-1 to TRBJ2-1, with 10 bases identical to TRBD2. The CDR3 sequence is 15 residues long. Germline assignment: CDR1 MGHDK and CDR2 SYGVNS. The CDR3 here is CASSARLAGNNEQLF. In DNA form, the CDR3 reads TGTGCCAGCAGTGCCCGACTAGCGGGTAACAATGAGCAGCTCTTC.

This clone was seen a handful of times. The chain uses TRBV7-2 and TRBJ1-5; possible D gene TRBD1, 5 bases. The CDR3 consists of 15 residues. V lost 6 bases to trimming and J lost 0 bases, with 12 bases between them. CDR1 and CDR2 from the germline V gene are SGHTA and FQGNSA. This chain's CDR3 is CASSQGAPSNQPQHF. In nucleotides, the CDR3 is TGTGCCAGCAGTCAAGGGGCACCTAGCAATCAGCCCCAGCATTTT.

This chain uses TRBV7-8 with TRBJ1-4, with 7 bases fitting TRBD1. V gave up 5 bases and J gave up 8 bases; unmatched junction bases: 8. CDR1 and CDR2 (germline): SGHVS, FQNEAQ. The CDR3 extends over 14 amino acids. The DNA for the CDR3 is TGTGCCAGCAGCCAGACGACAGGGCGGGAAAAACTGTTTTTT. It codes for CASSQTTGREKLFF.

This clone was observed a handful of times. The chain recombines TRBV7-3 with TRBJ2-2, with 12 bases that match TRBD2. The CDR3 has 16 residues. Germline CDR1 SGHTA, CDR2 FQGTGA. Trimming at V came to 0 bases and at J to 9 bases, leaving 5 bases not matched to a gene. CDR3 protein: CASSLTLAGGPRELFF. The DNA of the CDR3 is TGTGCCAGCAGCTTAACCCTAGCGGGAGGGCCGAGGGAGCTGTTTTTT.

This clone has just a few counts. The chain combines TRBV29-1 with TRBJ1-1; 9 nucleotides align to TRBD1. The V segment lost 6 bases and the J segment 0 bases; nucleotides outside the gene matches: 2. CDR3 length: 13 residues. Germline V gene data show CDR1 as SQVTM and CDR2 as ANQGSEA. The CDR3 loop is CSVGQGLNTEAFF. The CDR3 DNA follows: TGCAGCGTCGGACAGGGGCTGAACACTGAAGCTTTCTTT.

This clone came up a few times. V is TRBV15 and J is TRBJ1-2, with D maybe TRBD1 (5 bases). Trimming removed 3 bases from V and 6 bases from J, with 11 bases in between. The germline V gene encodes CDR1 LNHNV and CDR2 YYDKDF (reference sequence). CDR3 length: 13 amino acids. CDR3 protein: CATSRGGTDGYTF. CDR3 DNA sequence: TGTGCCACCAGCAGGGGAGGGACGGATGGCTACACCTTC.

About this clone itself: The same CDR3 can be traced to other DNA sequences in this sample. The genes are TRBV7-2 and TRBJ1-1; D uncertain. The germline V gene has CDR1 SGHTA and CDR2 FQGNSA. V dropped 3 bases and J dropped 1 base, with 6 bases sitting between them. The CDR3 covers 13 residues. The CDR3 here is CASSFRGNTEAFF. The CDR3 coding sequence is TGTGCCAGCAGCTTTCGAGGGAACACTGAAGCTTTCTTT.